These T cell receptor beta chains were read from a single sample in a study of T cells expressing NK-cell markers. Reanalyzing the 5' RACE reads, TCRdb keeps one entry per CDR3 protein, without DNA. This sample's clone table lists roughly 390,000 distinct CDR3 sequences. The sequencing input was blood T cells: a sorted CD56 or NKG2C T cell subset, CD4+ or CD8+ T cells, or bulk PBMC T cells (not recorded which). The source is a man between 18 and 69 years old in good health. CDR3s include the opening cysteine and the closing phenylalanine or tryptophan.

TRBV7-9	TRBJ1-2	CASSGTGRPYDGYTF
TRBV7-9	TRBJ2-3	CASSSPGGTQYF
TRBV5-1	TRBJ2-7	CASSVSLAGTQPYEQYF
TRBV18	TRBJ2-3	CASSRTSGGRSTDTQYF
TRBV7-9	TRBJ2-1	CASQQARPTPHNEQFF
TRBV3-1	TRBJ2-3	CASSEGRLAQYF
TRBV24-1	TRBJ2-1	CATSVSGNYNEQFF
TRBV27	TRBJ1-5	CASSVGTYSNQPQHF
TRBV7-3	TRBJ2-3	CASSLSASGGGFTDTQYF
TRBV5-1	TRBJ1-3	CASSGGQLSDTIYF
TRBV27	TRBJ1-5	CASSLSGRGGNQPQHF
TRBV5-1	TRBJ2-5	CARKKRRGKETQYF
TRBV29-1	TRBJ1-2	CSVPTWLKYGYTF
TRBV7-2	TRBJ2-5	CASSSSLGTQYF
TRBV5-1	TRBJ1-1	CASSAGTEALNTEAFF
TRBV18	TRBJ2-5	CASSPVGRPETQYF
TRBV7-8	TRBJ2-7	CASSTDGRVTREQYF
TRBV6-1	TRBJ2-7	CASKIYPPSNRGRKYEQYF
TRBV28	TRBJ2-1	CASRPRASGGAYEQFF
TRBV11-3	TRBJ2-3	CASSRWGISTDTQYF
TRBV18	TRBJ2-1	CASSPAGHTYNEQFF
TRBV2	TRBJ1-2	CASRDVRNFYGYTF
TRBV6-1	TRBJ1-4	CASSTPGQGGKLFF
TRBV4-2	TRBJ2-5	CASSQDRIGETQYF
TRBV20-1	TRBJ1-2	CSARVRPGANYGYTF
TRBV7-2	TRBJ2-7	CASSTASGGAAYEQYF
TRBV4-2	TRBJ1-1	CASSQTGGGTEAFF
TRBV2	TRBJ2-5	CASSEKGTGLQTQYF
TRBV6-1	TRBJ2-1	CASTHGTSGGREQFF
TRBV9	TRBJ2-2	CASRAGMNTGELFF
TRBV3-1	TRBJ2-7	CASSRWGRDRGRDEQYF
TRBV6-2/TRBV6-3	TRBJ1-1	CASSYPDGQGSEAFF
TRBV19	TRBJ2-1	CASSIFHNEQFF
TRBV28	TRBJ1-5	CASSLPGQGAYQPQHF